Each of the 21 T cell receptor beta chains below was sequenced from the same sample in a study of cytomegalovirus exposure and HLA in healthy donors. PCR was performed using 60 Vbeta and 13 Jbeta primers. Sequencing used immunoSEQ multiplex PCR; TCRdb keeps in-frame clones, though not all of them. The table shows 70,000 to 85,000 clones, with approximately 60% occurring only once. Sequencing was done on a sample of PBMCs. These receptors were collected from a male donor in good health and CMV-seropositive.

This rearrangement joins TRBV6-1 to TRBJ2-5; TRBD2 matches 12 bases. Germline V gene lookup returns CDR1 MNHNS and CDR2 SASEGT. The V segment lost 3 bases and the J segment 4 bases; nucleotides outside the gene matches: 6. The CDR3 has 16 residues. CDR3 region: CASSDLAGGLVETQYF. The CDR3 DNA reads TGTGCCAGCAGTGACCTAGCGGGGGGGCTTGTAGAGACCCAGTACTTC.

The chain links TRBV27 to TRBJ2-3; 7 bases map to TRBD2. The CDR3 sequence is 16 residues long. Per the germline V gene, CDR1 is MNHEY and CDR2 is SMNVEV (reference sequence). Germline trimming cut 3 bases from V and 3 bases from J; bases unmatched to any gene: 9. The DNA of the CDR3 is TGTGCCAGCAGTTTTAGGGGCGGGGGAGAGACAGATACGCAGTATTTT. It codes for CASSFRGGGETDTQYF.

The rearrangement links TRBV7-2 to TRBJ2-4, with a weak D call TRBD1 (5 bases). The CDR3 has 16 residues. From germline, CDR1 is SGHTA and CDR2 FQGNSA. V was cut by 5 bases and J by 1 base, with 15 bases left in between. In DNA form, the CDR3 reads TGTGCCAGCAGCCCGCCCTTTAGGGGTGCCAAAAACATTCAGTACTTC. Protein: CASSPPFRGAKNIQYF.

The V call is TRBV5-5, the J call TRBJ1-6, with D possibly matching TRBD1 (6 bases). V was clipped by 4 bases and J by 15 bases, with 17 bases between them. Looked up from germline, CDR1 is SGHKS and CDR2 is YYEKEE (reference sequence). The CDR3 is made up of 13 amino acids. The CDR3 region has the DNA TGTGCCAGCAGCCCGGGGACACCAAGCGTCCTCCACTTT. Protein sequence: CASSPGTPSVLHF.

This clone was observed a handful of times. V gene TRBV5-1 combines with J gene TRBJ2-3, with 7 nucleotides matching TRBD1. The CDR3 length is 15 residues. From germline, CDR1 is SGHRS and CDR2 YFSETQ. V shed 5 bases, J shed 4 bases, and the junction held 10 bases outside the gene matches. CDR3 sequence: CASSPFLGGPDTQYF. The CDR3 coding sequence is TGCGCCAGCAGTCCTTTTCTAGGGGGCCCAGATACGCAGTATTTT. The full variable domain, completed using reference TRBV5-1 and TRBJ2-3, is KAGVTQTPRYLIKTRGQQVTLSCSPISGHRSVSWYQQTPGQGLQFLFEYFSETQRNKGNFPGRFSGRQFSNSRSEMNVSTLELGDSALYLCASSPFLGGPDTQYFGPGTRLTVL.

The CDR3 DNA sequence: TGTGCCAGCAGCTTAACGGGAGGATACACAGATACGCAGTATTTT. It translates to CASSLTGGYTDTQYF. V and J are TRBV7-3 and TRBJ2-3, with a tentative D call TRBD2 (6 bases). The CDR3 loop spans 15 amino acids. V was pared by 0 bases and J by 2 bases, with 9 bases between. CDR1 is SGHTA and CDR2 is FQGTGA in the germline V gene.

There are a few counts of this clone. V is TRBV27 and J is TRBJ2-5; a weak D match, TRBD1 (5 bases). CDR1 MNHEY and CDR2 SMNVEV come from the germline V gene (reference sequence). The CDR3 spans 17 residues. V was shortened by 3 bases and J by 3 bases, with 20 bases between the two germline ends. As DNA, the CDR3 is TGTGCCAGCAGTTTTTTGGGGCAGGGTAGCAACAAAGAGACCCAGTACTTC. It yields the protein CASSFLGQGSNKETQYF.

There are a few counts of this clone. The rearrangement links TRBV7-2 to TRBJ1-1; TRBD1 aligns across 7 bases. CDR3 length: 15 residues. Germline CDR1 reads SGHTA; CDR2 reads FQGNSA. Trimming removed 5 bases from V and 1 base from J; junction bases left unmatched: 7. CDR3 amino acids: CASSRDRVENTEAFF. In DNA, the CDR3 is TGTGCCAGCAGCAGAGACAGGGTCGAGAACACTGAAGCTTTCTTT.

The CDR3 DNA follows: TGTGCCAGCAGTTCGACAGACAGTTATGGAAACACCATATATTTT. It specifies CASSSTDSYGNTIYF. The V call is TRBV27, the J call TRBJ1-3, with D perhaps TRBD1 (5 bases). This CDR3 is 15 amino acids long. The ends were cut back, 4 bases at V and 3 bases at J, with 13 bases in the middle. Looked up from germline, CDR1 is MNHEY and CDR2 is SMNVEV (reference sequence).

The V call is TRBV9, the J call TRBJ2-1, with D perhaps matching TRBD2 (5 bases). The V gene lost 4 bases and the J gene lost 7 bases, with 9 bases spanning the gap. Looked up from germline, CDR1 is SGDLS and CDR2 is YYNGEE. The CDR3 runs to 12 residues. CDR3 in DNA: TGTGCCAGCAGCACCGGACTGAATGAGCAGTTCTTC. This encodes CASSTGLNEQFF.

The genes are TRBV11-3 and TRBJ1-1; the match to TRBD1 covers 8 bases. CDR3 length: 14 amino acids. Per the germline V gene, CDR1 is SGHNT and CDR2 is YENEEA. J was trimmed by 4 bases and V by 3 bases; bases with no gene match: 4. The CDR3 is CASSFRGQGTEAFF. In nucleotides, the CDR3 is TGTGCCAGCAGCTTCAGGGGGCAGGGCACTGAAGCTTTCTTT.

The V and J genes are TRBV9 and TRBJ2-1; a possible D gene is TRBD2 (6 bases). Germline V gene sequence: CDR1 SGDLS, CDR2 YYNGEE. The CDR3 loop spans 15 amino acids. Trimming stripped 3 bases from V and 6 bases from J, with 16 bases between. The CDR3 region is CASSALVRDSNEQFF. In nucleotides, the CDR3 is TGTGCCAGCAGCGCCCTCGTTCGGGACTCCAATGAGCAGTTCTTC.

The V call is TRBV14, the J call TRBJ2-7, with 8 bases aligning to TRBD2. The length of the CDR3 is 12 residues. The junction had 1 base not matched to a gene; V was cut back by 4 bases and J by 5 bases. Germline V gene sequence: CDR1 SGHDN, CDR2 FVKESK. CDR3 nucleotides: TGTGCCAGCAGCCCCGGGGGGGACGAGCAGTACTTC. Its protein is CASSPGGDEQYF.

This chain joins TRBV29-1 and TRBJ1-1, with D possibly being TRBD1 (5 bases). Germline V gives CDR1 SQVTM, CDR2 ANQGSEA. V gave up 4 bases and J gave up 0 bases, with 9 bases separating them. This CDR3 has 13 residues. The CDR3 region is CSVGQSMNTEAFF. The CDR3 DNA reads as TGCAGCGTTGGACAGTCCATGAACACTGAAGCTTTCTTT.

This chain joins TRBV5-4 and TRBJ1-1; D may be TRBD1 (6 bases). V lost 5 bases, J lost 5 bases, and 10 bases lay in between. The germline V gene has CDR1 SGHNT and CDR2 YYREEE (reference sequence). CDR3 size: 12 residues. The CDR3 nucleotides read TGTGCCAGCAGGGATCAGGGGACTGAAGCTTTCTTT. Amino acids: CASRDQGTEAFF.

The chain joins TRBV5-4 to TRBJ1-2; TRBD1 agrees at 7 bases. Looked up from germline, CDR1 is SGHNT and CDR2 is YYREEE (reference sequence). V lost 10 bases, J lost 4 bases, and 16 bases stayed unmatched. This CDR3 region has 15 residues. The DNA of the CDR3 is TGTGCCTTTACAGGGGCAACAACGACCATCTATGGCTACACCTTC. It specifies CAFTGATTTIYGYTF.

In nucleotides, the CDR3 is TGTGCCAGCAGTTACGAGGCAGGGGCAGGAGATACGCAGTATTTT. This translates into CASSYEAGAGDTQYF. The chain couples TRBV6-5 to TRBJ2-3, with D maybe TRBD1 (6 bases). CDR1 is MNHEY, CDR2 SVGAGI, per germline. This CDR3 contains 15 residues. Between the trimmed V and J ends, which lost 2 bases and 5 bases, there was a span of 14 bases.

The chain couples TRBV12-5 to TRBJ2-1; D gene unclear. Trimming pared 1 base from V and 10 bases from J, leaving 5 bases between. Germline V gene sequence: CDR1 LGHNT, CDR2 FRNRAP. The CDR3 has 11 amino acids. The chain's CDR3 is CASGLAPEQFF. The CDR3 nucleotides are TGTGCTAGTGGTTTGGCCCCGGAGCAGTTCTTC.

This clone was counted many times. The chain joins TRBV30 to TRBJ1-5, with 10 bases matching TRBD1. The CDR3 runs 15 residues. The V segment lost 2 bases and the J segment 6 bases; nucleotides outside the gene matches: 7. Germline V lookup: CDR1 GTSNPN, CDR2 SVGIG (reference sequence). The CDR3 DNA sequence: TGTGCCTGGAGTCAAGGACAGGGGGGAGGTCAGCCCCAGCATTTT. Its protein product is CAWSQGQGGGQPQHF.

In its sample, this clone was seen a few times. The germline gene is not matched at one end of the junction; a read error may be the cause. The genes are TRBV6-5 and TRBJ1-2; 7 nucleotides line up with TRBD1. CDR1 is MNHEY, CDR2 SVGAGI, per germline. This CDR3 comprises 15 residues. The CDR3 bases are TGTTCCAGCAGTCCGCCCCGGACAGGTCGCTATGGCTACACCTTC. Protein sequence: CSSSPPRTGRYGYTF.

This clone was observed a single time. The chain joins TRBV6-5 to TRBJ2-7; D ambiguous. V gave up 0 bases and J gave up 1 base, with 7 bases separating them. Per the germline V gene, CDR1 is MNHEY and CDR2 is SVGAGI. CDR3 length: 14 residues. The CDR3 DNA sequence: TGTGCCAGCAGTTACTCTCCTAGATCCTACGAGCAGTACTTC. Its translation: CASSYSPRSYEQYF.